These 14 T cell receptor beta chains were all obtained from the same sample, sequenced in a study of control samples from healthy donors and cancer patients. Clones were sequenced by immunoSEQ multiplex PCR, and TCRdb holds only the in-frame ones, with some missing. Here the sample spans some 160,000 clones, under 90% being singletons. The sequenced sample consisted of blood. Receptors were obtained from a man aged 25 to 45 in good health.

The chain joins TRBV27 to TRBJ1-1; 11 bases agree with TRBD1. The length of the CDR3 is 14 residues. CDR1 and CDR2 from the germline V gene are MNHEY and SMNVEV (reference sequence). V dropped 7 bases and J dropped 4; count of bases not matched to a gene: 5. CDR3 DNA: TGTGCCAGCAAGAGGACAGGGGGCATCACTGAAGCTTTCTTT. Translating it yields CASKRTGGITEAFF.

The chain joins TRBV7-6 to TRBJ2-1, with unresolved D. V was shortened by 5 bases and J by 7 bases, with 12 bases between the two germline ends. The CDR3 has 13 amino acids. Germline V gene sequence: CDR1 SGHVS, CDR2 FNYEAQ. The CDR3 is CASSPWLKNEQFF. The CDR3 coding sequence is TGTGCCAGCAGCCCGTGGTTAAAGAATGAGCAGTTCTTC.

The chain is built from TRBV2 and TRBJ2-1; D is undetermined. The ends were cut back, 5 bases at V and 9 bases at J, with 8 bases in the middle. Germline V gives CDR1 SNHLY, CDR2 FYNNEI. The CDR3 extends over 11 amino acids. DNA of the CDR3: TGTGCCAGCAGTCCCCTGGGTGAGCAGTTCTTC. It specifies CASSPLGEQFF.

The genes are TRBV19 and TRBJ1-1; 8 nucleotides line up with TRBD1. The CDR3 is 15 amino acids. Germline CDR1 reads LNHDA; CDR2 reads SQIVND (reference sequence). Germline trimming cut 4 bases from V and 3 bases from J; bases unmatched to any gene: 7. CDR3 sequence reads: CASSSRQGADTEAFF. The CDR3 DNA reads TGTGCCAGTAGTAGTCGGCAGGGGGCGGACACTGAAGCTTTCTTT.

The chain is built from TRBV5-6 and TRBJ1-2; D is uncertain. V lost 2 bases to trimming and J lost 6 bases, with 11 bases between them. This CDR3 spans 13 amino acids. The germline CDR1 and CDR2 sequences are SGHDT and YYEEEE. In DNA, the CDR3 is TGTGCCAGCAGCTTAGACACGGCGAATGGCTACACCTTC. Its protein is CASSLDTANGYTF. The entire variable domain, with the rest obtained from reference TRBV5-6 and TRBJ1-2, is as follows: DAGVTQSPTHLIKTRGQQVTLRCSPKSGHDTVSWYQQALGQGPQFIFQYYEEEERQRGNFPDRFSGHQFPNYSSELNVNALLLGDSALYLCASSLDTANGYTFGSGTRLTVV.

This clone showed up just once. V and J are TRBV18 and TRBJ1-3; D gene ambiguous. V gave up 6 bases and J gave up 0 bases, with 15 bases separating them. This CDR3 has 16 amino acids. Germline loops: CDR1 KGHSH, CDR2 LQKENI. DNA of the CDR3: TGTGCCAGCTCTTCAGGACTCTCGAGCTCTGGAAACACCATATATTTT. Protein sequence: CASSSGLSSSGNTIYF.

The chain links TRBV7-8 to TRBJ2-7; D perhaps matches TRBD1 (6 bases). With 1 base removed from V and 1 base from J, the gap between germline ends came to 8 bases. Germline V gene sequence: CDR1 SGHVS, CDR2 FQNEAQ. The CDR3 covers 14 residues. The CDR3 DNA is TGTGCCAGCAGCTTAGACAGGGCTTCCTACGAGCAGTACTTC. This sequence encodes CASSLDRASYEQYF.

The chain joins TRBV13 to TRBJ1-6; the match to TRBD1 covers 12 bases. The V gene's germline CDR1 is PRHDT and CDR2 FYEKMQ (reference sequence). CDR3 length: 16 amino acids. Trimming cost V 6 bases and J 3 bases; bases outside gene matches: 3. The chain's CDR3 is CASRGQGADYNSPLHF. CDR3 DNA sequence: TGTGCCAGCAGGGGACAGGGGGCCGACTATAATTCACCCCTCCACTTT.

This clone was seen a handful of times. V gene TRBV12-3 or TRBV12-4 combines with J gene TRBJ1-1; weak D call: TRBD1 (5 bases). Trimming removed 6 bases at V and 2 bases at J, with 10 bases between. The CDR3 loop spans 13 amino acids. In DNA form, the CDR3 reads TGTGCCAGCAGGGATCAGGGTAACACTGAAGCTTTCTTT. Encoded protein: CASRDQGNTEAFF.

V is TRBV5-6 and J is TRBJ2-2; 12 nucleotides line up with TRBD1. Germline CDR1 and CDR2: SGHDT and YYEEEE. The CDR3 totals 17 residues. The ends lost 3 bases at V and 2 bases at J; junction bases unmatched: 5. The CDR3 DNA reads TGTGCCAGCAGCTCAGCCGGGACAGGGGGCAACACCGGGGAGCTGTTTTTT. Translation: CASSSAGTGGNTGELFF. Based on the CDR3 plus reference TRBV5-6 and TRBJ2-2, the full variable domain is DAGVTQSPTHLIKTRGQQVTLRCSPKSGHDTVSWYQQALGQGPQFIFQYYEEEERQRGNFPDRFSGHQFPNYSSELNVNALLLGDSALYLCASSSAGTGGNTGELFFGEGSRLTVL.

This chain uses TRBV5-6 with TRBJ1-4, with D possibly being TRBD1 (5 bases). V was pared by 4 bases and J by 7 bases, with 20 bases between. CDR1 SGHDT and CDR2 YYEEEE come from the germline V gene. The CDR3 runs 16 residues. Here the CDR3 reads CASSLPSSGRVEKLFF. Written as DNA, the CDR3 is TGTGCCAGCAGCCTACCTTCTTCGGGGCGGGTTGAAAAACTGTTTTTT.

The genes are TRBV10-3 and TRBJ2-7, with a possible D match to TRBD2 (5 bases). Germline V lookup: CDR1 ENHRY, CDR2 SYGVKD. The length of the CDR3 is 13 residues. Trimming stripped 4 bases from V and 5 bases from J, with 12 bases between. DNA of the CDR3: TGTGCCATCAGTGGCGGGTTCAACGACGAGCAGTACTTC. This codes for CAISGGFNDEQYF.

The gene calls are TRBV11-1 and TRBJ2-7, with 9 bases identical to TRBD1. Germline lookup yields CDR1 SGHAT and CDR2 FQDESV (reference sequence). Trimming at V came to 5 bases and at J to 6 bases, leaving 5 bases not matched to a gene. This CDR3 contains 13 residues. The CDR3: CASSAIQGAEQYF. CDR3 DNA sequence: TGTGCCAGCAGCGCTATACAGGGGGCCGAGCAGTACTTC. The entire variable domain, with the rest obtained from reference TRBV11-1 and TRBJ2-7, is as follows: EAEVAQSPRYKITEKSQAVAFWCDPISGHATLYWYRQILGQGPELLVQFQDESVVDDSQLPKDRFSAERLKGVDSTLKIQPAELGDSAMYLCASSAIQGAEQYFGPGTRLTVT.

The rearrangement joins TRBV11-2 to TRBJ2-5; 12 bases line up with TRBD2. The V gene end was trimmed by 2 bases and the J gene end by 0 bases; junction bases not matched to a gene: 4. The CDR3 loop spans 17 amino acids. Germline V lookup: CDR1 SGHAT, CDR2 FQNNGV. CDR3 nucleotides: TGTGCCAGCAGCTTATCTCTAGCGGGAGGGTACCAAGAGACCCAGTACTTC. Its protein product is CASSLSLAGGYQETQYF.